A selection of T cell receptor beta chains follows, all from one sample in a study of shared clonotypes between healthy human individuals. The method was immunoSEQ multiplex PCR; TCRdb's version includes in-frame clones alone and lacks a portion of them. The sample has more than 2,000,000 clones, around 94% seen once. The source material was naive CD4+ T cells sorted from blood. All receptors come from a man between 18 and 29 years old in good health. The CDR3 runs from the conserved cysteine through the conserved F or W. The order of the fields is V gene, D gene, CDR3 length, clone size, J gene, CDR3 protein, CDR3 DNA. A D gene is named only where the DNA matches it firmly. Size values are once, few and many counts, or a class for expanded clones, and some rows have none.

TRBV7-2	TRBD1	16	once	TRBJ2-2	CASSLGQASNTGELFF	TGTGCCAGCAGCTTGGGACAGGCTTCGAACACCGGGGAGCTGTTTTTT
TRBV7-9	.	12	.	TRBJ2-3	CASSFGGETQYF	TGTGCCAGCAGCTTCGGAGGGGAGACGCAGTATTTT
TRBV7-3	TRBD2	18	.	TRBJ2-3	CASSLTPSSGGAGDTQYF	TGTGCCAGCAGCTTAACACCCTCTAGCGGGGGGGCCGGTGATACGCAGTATTTT
TRBV21-1	.	14	.	TRBJ2-1	CASSNSGTYNEQFF	TGTGCCAGCAGCAACAGCGGAACCTACAATGAGCAGTTCTTC
TRBV5-1	.	16	.	TRBJ2-3	CASSGGSGVNTDTQYF	TGCGCCAGCAGCGGGGGCAGCGGGGTGAACACAGATACGCAGTATTTT
TRBV18	.	13	.	TRBJ2-7	CASSPWAAYEQYF	TGTGCCAGCTCCCCTTGGGCAGCCTACGAGCAGTACTTC
TRBV11-2	.	12	.	TRBJ2-7	CASSLSGYGQYF	TGTGCCAGCAGTCTCTCAGGGTACGGACAGTACTTC
TRBV6-6	TRBD2	16	.	TRBJ2-2	CASSLAGGRYTGELFF	TGTGCCAGCAGTTTAGCGGGAGGGCGGTACACCGGGGAGCTGTTTTTT
TRBV21-1	.	15	.	TRBJ2-1	CASSKTPRFYNEQFF	TGTGCCAGCAGCAAAACACCAAGATTCTACAATGAGCAGTTCTTC
TRBV7-8	.	18	.	TRBJ1-6	CASSFTQVQSSYNSPLHF	TGTGCCAGCAGCTTTACCCAGGTCCAAAGCTCCTATAATTCACCCCTCCACTTT
TRBV5-1	TRBD1	14	.	TRBJ2-7	CASSSGQGKYEQYF	TGCGCCAGCAGCTCCGGACAGGGCAAATACGAGCAGTACTTC
TRBV7-9	TRBD2	16	.	TRBJ2-1	CASTRIPGLGFDEQFF	TGTGCCAGCACCCGTATCCCGGGACTAGGATTCGATGAGCAGTTCTTC
TRBV28	TRBD1	14	.	TRBJ1-2	CASKLSDRAQSHTF	TGTGCCAGCAAACTATCGGACAGGGCGCAAAGTCACACCTTC
TRBV18	TRBD2	14	.	TRBJ2-7	CASSNGRASYEQYF	TGTGCCAGCTCAAACGGGAGGGCGTCCTACGAGCAGTACTTC
TRBV10-1	TRBD1	18	.	TRBJ2-3	CASRATGGWETAADTQYF	TGCGCCAGTAGAGCCACAGGGGGGTGGGAGACAGCGGCAGATACGCAGTATTTT
TRBV11-2	.	13	.	TRBJ2-3	CASSFERTDTQYF	TGTGCCAGCAGCTTCGAACGAACAGATACGCAGTATTTT
TRBV13	.	13	.	TRBJ1-2	CASSWGTLYGYTF	TGTGCCAGCAGCTGGGGGACGCTTTATGGCTACACCTTC
TRBV28	.	14	.	TRBJ2-7	CASSSNGYPYEQYF	TGTGCCAGCAGTTCCAATGGTTACCCCTACGAGCAGTACTTC
TRBV5-4	TRBD2	17	.	TRBJ2-2	CASSPFGGGGGTGELFF	TGTGCCAGCAGCCCTTTCGGCGGGGGGGGAGGCACCGGGGAGCTGTTTTTT
TRBV11-3	.	15	.	TRBJ2-5	CASSEGHTIGETQYF	TGTGCCAGCAGCGAAGGACACACCATTGGGGAGACCCAGTACTTC
TRBV5-1	TRBD2	16	.	TRBJ2-2	CASSLPTSGRAGELFF	TGCGCCAGCAGCTTGCCGACTAGCGGGAGGGCCGGGGAGCTGTTTTTT
TRBV30	.	12	.	TRBJ2-7	CAWSTGPYEQYF	TGTGCCTGGAGTACAGGGCCGTACGAGCAGTACTTC